The sequence of this T cell receptor (beta chain) was determined in a study of beta chain features in type 1 diabetes. Study-wide points: Within each of all four CD4+ subsets, Type 1 diabetes patients had TCRB CDR3s that were moderately but significantly shorter.

This clone was seen more than once but under ten times. What it recognizes is unknown. Per the germline V gene, CDR1 is SGHVS and CDR2 is FNYEAQ. V lost 1 base to trimming and J lost 5 bases; unmatched junction nucleotides: 5. There are 15 residues in the CDR3. Sequencing targeted expressed TCRB transcripts, as all isolated RNA had been reverse transcribed. Method: immunoSEQ multiplex PCR; TCRdb's copy keeps in-frame clones and lacks some. The data hold under 200,000 clones, with about 9.3% observed a single time. V gene TRBV7-6 combines with J gene TRBJ2-7; 10 bases align to TRBD1. The TCR sequence derives from a man in his thirties or forties with type 1 diabetes. Sequencing input: central memory CD4+ T cells from blood. The CDR3 sequence: CASSLVWDRGDEQYF. The DNA for the CDR3 is TGTGCCAGCAGCTTAGTGTGGGACAGGGGCGACGAGCAGTACTTC.